A single T cell receptor (beta chain) is shown here with its context. The sample is drawn from a study of PD-L1 blockade in urothelial cancer. Study information: Administration of atezolizumab to patients began at some point between 2013 and 2015, at 1,200 mg intravenously every 3 weeks. Blood was subjected to analysis at 3 weeks (second dose) and 6 weeks following treatment start. Male sex and bladder-origin urothelial cancer were recorded for about 85% of the roughly 30 patients.

Data came from immunoSEQ multiplex PCR; TCRdb stores just in-frame clones and leaves some out. Altogether approximately 80,000 clones are present, 82% being singletons, with the ten largest covering around 9.5%. This clonotype originated in a man in his 70s with urothelial cancer. The source material was PBMCs, sampled around atezolizumab (anti-PD-L1) treatment.

The CDR3 region has the DNA TGCGCCAGCAGGCAACCGGGACAGGCTTACGAGCAGTACTTC. It translates to CASRQPGQAYEQYF. The chain uses TRBV5-1 and TRBJ2-7; 8 nucleotides agree with TRBD1. CDR1 is SGHRS and CDR2 is YFSETQ in the germline V gene. The ends lost 5 bases at V and 4 bases at J; junction bases unmatched: 8. This CDR3 comprises 14 residues.